This TCR beta chain was recorded in a study of CD8+CD57+ T cells in acquired aplastic anemia. Profiles of TCR beta VDJ and CDR3 were generated from a genomic DNA template. MiXCR, run by TCRdb on the reads, gives a single entry per CDR3 protein. The profile shows around 180,000 distinct CDR3 sequences, under 50% of them singletons. Concerning this clonotype: Its antigen is undetermined.

The ends were cut back, 4 bases at V and 1 base at J, with 10 bases in the middle. Germline V gene sequence: CDR1 LGHDT, CDR2 YNNKEL (reference sequence). The CDR3 is made up of 14 amino acids. Findings and limits, study-wide: Twenty-nine CD8+ CDR3 sequences were shared between patients and controls. With respect to CD8+ Simpson's diversity, patients and controls did not differ significantly.

Previously, flow cytometry had revealed CD8+CD57+ cell expansion in the patients chosen for sequencing. The sequenced sample was sorted CD4+, CD8+, or CD8+CD57+ T cells (not recorded which) from PBMCs. The receptor was derived from a human donor with aplastic anemia. The chain is built from TRBV3-1 and TRBJ1-1; D is uncertain. CDR3 sequence (DNA): TGTGCCAGCAGCCCACCCACGGAGAACACTGAAGCTTTCTTT. Translated: CASSPPTENTEAFF.